A selection of T cell receptor beta chains follows, all from one sample in a study of blood T cell repertoires in COVID-19. The assay was immunoSEQ multiplex PCR, and TCRdb's table has in-frame clones only and misses some. The sample consists of about 220,000 clones, roughly 87% of them appearing once. Sequencing was carried out using peripheral blood. The receptors come from a man aged 35 to 55 with active or convalescent COVID-19. CDR3s include the opening cysteine and the closing phenylalanine or tryptophan. A D gene is named only where the DNA matches it firmly. Size tells how often a clone was seen (once, few, many) or the class of an expanded clone, and some rows leave it out.

TRBV18	NA	TRBJ1-1	NA	CASSQGEHTEAFF	TGTGCCAGCTCACAGGGGGAGCACACTGAAGCTTTCTTT
TRBV30	TRBD1	TRBJ2-2	NA	CAWGQATNTGELFF	TGTGCCTGGGGACAGGCTACGAACACCGGGGAGCTGTTTTTT
TRBV20-1	TRBD2	TRBJ2-2	NA	CSASAFGGRTNTGELFF	TGCAGTGCTAGTGCCTTCGGCGGGAGAACGAACACCGGGGAGCTGTTTTTT
TRBV9	NA	TRBJ2-7	NA	CASSVGQGPYEQYF	TGTGCCAGCAGCGTTGGTCAGGGCCCCTACGAGCAGTACTTC
TRBV9	NA	TRBJ2-7	NA	CASSVEWATSYEQYF	TGTGCCAGCAGCGTAGAGTGGGCAACTTCCTACGAGCAGTACTTC
TRBV10-1	NA	TRBJ1-5	NA	CASSTGSSNQPQHF	TGCGCCAGCAGTACAGGGTCGAGCAATCAGCCCCAGCATTTT
TRBV5-1	NA	TRBJ2-5	NA	CASSLGNGETQYF	TGCGCCAGCAGCTTGGGGAACGGGGAGACCCAGTACTTC
TRBV28	NA	TRBJ1-4	NA	CASQTGFSNEKLFF	TGTGCCAGCCAAACAGGGTTTAGTAATGAAAAACTGTTTTTT
TRBV29-1	TRBD1	TRBJ1-1	NA	CSVAGGPYDTEAFF	TGCAGCGTGGCAGGGGGGCCTTACGACACTGAAGCTTTCTTT
TRBV5-8	TRBD1	TRBJ2-7	NA	CASSLIGTGAYYEQYF	TGTGCCAGCAGCCTAATTGGGACAGGGGCATACTACGAGCAGTACTTC
TRBV7-3	NA	TRBJ1-1	NA	CASSRGGNTEAFF	TGTGCCAGCAGCAGGGGAGGAAACACTGAAGCTTTCTTT
TRBV6-5	NA	TRBJ2-7	NA	CASSDPGQYSYEQYF	TGTGCCAGCAGCGACCCCGGACAGTACTCCTACGAGCAGTACTTC
TRBV19	NA	TRBJ2-2	few	CASRILRTNTGELFF	TGTGCCAGTAGGATCCTCAGGACGAACACCGGGGAGCTGTTTTTT
TRBV9	TRBD2	TRBJ2-1	NA	CASSVRGTSGRTYRSYNEQFF	TGTGCCAGCAGCGTTAGGGGCACTAGCGGGCGCACCTATCGCTCCTACAATGAGCAGTTCTTC
TRBV27	NA	TRBJ1-1	NA	CASSLSRNTEAFF	TGTGCCAGCAGTTTATCCCGGAACACTGAAGCTTTCTTT
TRBV28	NA	TRBJ2-7	NA	CASDGRDNSYEQYF	TGTGCCAGCGATGGTCGGGACAACTCCTACGAGCAGTACTTC
TRBV5-1	NA	TRBJ2-1	NA	CASSLDSAYNEQFF	TGCGCCAGCAGCCTAGACTCCGCCTACAATGAGCAGTTCTTC
TRBV19	TRBD2	TRBJ2-3	NA	CASSIPWLAGETDTQYF	TGTGCCAGTAGTATCCCCTGGCTAGCGGGAGAGACAGATACGCAGTATTTT
TRBV11-2	NA	TRBJ1-3	NA	CASSLGHRISGNTIYF	TGTGCCAGCAGCTTAGGCCACAGGATCTCTGGAAACACCATATATTTT
TRBV6-5	TRBD1	TRBJ1-2	NA	CASSRDRGYGYTF	TGTGCCAGCAGTAGGGACAGGGGCTATGGCTACACCTTC
TRBV6-5	NA	TRBJ2-1	NA	CASSPGLHSYNEQFF	TGTGCCAGCAGCCCGGGACTGCATTCCTACAATGAGCAGTTCTTC
TRBV5-1	NA	TRBJ1-4	NA	CASSNPGSYNEKLFF	TGCGCCAGCAGTAACCCCGGGTCCTATAATGAAAAACTGTTTTTT
TRBV5-1	TRBD1	TRBJ2-7	NA	CASSTGTGGYEQYF	TGCGCCAGCAGCACCGGGACAGGGGGCTACGAGCAGTACTTC
TRBV27	NA	TRBJ1-6	few	CARGEDSRANSPLHF	TGTGCCAGGGGTGAGGACAGTAGAGCAAATTCACCCCTCCACTTT
TRBV11-2	TRBD2	TRBJ2-5	NA	CASSLYWGEGKTQYF	TGTGCCAGCAGCTTGTATTGGGGGGAGGGGAAGACCCAGTACTTC
TRBV6-5	NA	TRBJ1-5	NA	CASRPRAGQPQHF	TGTGCCAGCAGACCCAGGGCAGGGCAGCCCCAGCATTTT
TRBV28	NA	TRBJ1-1	NA	CASRVGGGETEAFF	TGTGCCAGCAGGGTAGGGGGGGGCGAGACTGAAGCTTTCTTT
TRBV12-3/TRBV12-4	NA	TRBJ1-4	NA	CASTTQGEKLFF	TGTGCCAGCACGACCCAGGGGGAAAAACTGTTTTTT
TRBV28	TRBD1	TRBJ2-7	NA	CASTIKPGGAGEQYF	TGTGCCAGCACCATTAAGCCAGGGGGCGCGGGCGAGCAGTACTTC
TRBV28	TRBD2	TRBJ2-7	few	CASSPLAGGSYEQYF	TGTGCCAGCAGTCCCCTAGCGGGAGGCTCCTACGAGCAGTACTTC
TRBV3-1/TRBV3-2	NA	TRBJ1-6	NA	CASSHGNSPLHF	TGTGCCAGCAGCCATGGCAATTCACCCCTCCACTTT
TRBV7-9	TRBD1	TRBJ1-1	NA	CASWGQGGTEAFF	TGTGCCAGCTGGGGACAGGGGGGCACTGAAGCTTTCTTT
TRBV28	TRBD2	TRBJ2-3	NA	CASSFSSGVPDTQYF	TGTGCCAGCAGTTTCTCTAGCGGGGTCCCAGATACGCAGTATTTT
TRBV5-4	NA	TRBJ1-1	NA	CASSLAGRNTEAFF	TGTGCCAGCAGCTTGGCAGGGCGGAACACTGAAGCTTTCTTT
TRBV10-1	NA	TRBJ2-7	NA	CASSRGYYEQYF	TGCGCCAGCTCCCGGGGGTACTACGAGCAGTACTTC
TRBV3-1/TRBV3-2	NA	TRBJ1-2	few	CASSPLDRVAHGYTF	TGTGCCAGCAGCCCCCTCGATCGGGTTGCTCATGGCTACACCTTC
TRBV3-1/TRBV3-2	NA	TRBJ2-7	NA	CASSQDWRAPYEQYF	TGTGCCAGCAGCCAAGATTGGAGGGCCCCCTACGAGCAGTACTTC
TRBV5-1	TRBD1	TRBJ1-1	NA	CASSFGQGGMNTEAFF	TGCGCCAGCAGCTTTGGACAGGGGGGAATGAACACTGAAGCTTTCTTT